The source of this TCR beta chain is a study of blood T cell repertoires in COVID-19. About the study: Nucleic acid was either cDNA or gDNA, and it came from T cells, B-cell-depleted T cells, or PBMCs.

Original processing notes: By means of reference gene primer amplification, nucleated cell counts were estimated. Some clones are missing from TCRdb's copy, which holds only in-frame ones; the method was immunoSEQ multiplex PCR. Clone size and the V and J calls come from that table; the DNA yielded D and trimming. The table includes 84,000 or so clones, about 74% detected once. Germline V gene lookup returns CDR1 MDHEN and CDR2 SYDVKM. There are 15 residues in the CDR3. With 6 bases clipped from V and 10 bases from J, the junction kept 9 bases outside the gene matches. The chain has TRBV28 and TRBJ1-6; 10 bases agree with TRBD1. This receptor was obtained from a human donor in a cohort sampled during active COVID-19. The sequencing sample was made of peripheral blood. This CDR3 is CASSPTGTGVSPLHF. The CDR3 bases are TGTGCCAGCAGCCCCACCGGGACAGGGGTATCACCCCTCCACTTT.